What follows describes a single TCR beta chain. V was clipped by 4 bases and J by 2 bases, with 11 bases between them. Germline CDR1 and CDR2: SGHDN and FVKESK. CDR3 length: 14 amino acids. This sample is drawn from a study of type 1 regulatory T cells. Background on the study: This in vitro CD4 product, T-allo10, is enriched for Tr1 cells and alloantigen-specific.

TCRdb redid the calling of the reads with MiXCR, one entry per CDR3 protein. The sample has 80,000 to 100,000 distinct CDR3 sequences, 25% to 40% seen once. The rearrangement uses TRBV14 and TRBJ2-5, with TRBD1 as a possible D gene (6 bases). Sequencing was carried out using CD4+ T cells, either the whole sample or a sorted fraction (not recorded which). This receptor was identified in a human donor in good health. CDR3 amino acids: CASSRRDTQETQYF. As DNA, the CDR3 is TGTGCCAGCAGCCGCCGGGACACTCAAGAGACCCAGTACTTC.